This T cell receptor (beta chain) was recovered during a study of immune evolution from preneoplasia to lung adenocarcinoma. As for the study in general: HLA loss of heterozygosity: 5.5% to 8.5% AIS, around 16% MIA, approximately 31% ADC, none AAH.

J was trimmed by 7 bases and V by 1 base; bases with no gene match: 8. The CDR3 has 15 residues. Germline V gene data show CDR1 as SGHNT and CDR2 as YENEEA. The data were produced by immunoSEQ multiplex PCR, yet TCRdb's version contains in-frame clones alone and is incomplete. The repertoire consists of around 13,000 clones, with approximately 80% occurring once and the leading ten covering 4.9%. The source material was FFPE minimally invasive lung adenocarcinoma tissue. This clonotype originated in a person between 65 and 80 years old with lung adenocarcinoma. The chain carries TRBV11-3 and TRBJ2-7, with 9 bases fitting TRBD2. CDR3 nucleotide sequence: TGTGCCAGCAGCTTAGCGACTAGCGGATTTTCGGAGCAGTACTTC. This encodes CASSLATSGFSEQYF.